This TCR beta chain derives from a study of T cells in Graves' hyperthyroidism and ophthalmopathy. From RNA transcripts, TCR beta CDR3 regions were amplified. First-round RT-PCR with HTBI primers amplified the TCR CDR3 region. Each CDR3 protein gets one entry after TCRdb re-called the multiplex PCR reads with MiXCR. The sample yields fewer than 750,000 distinct CDR3 sequences, more than 12% seen once. Germline V gene data show CDR1 as MNHEY and CDR2 as SVGAGI. The V end lost 2 bases, the J end lost 3 bases, and 10 bases lay between the germline ends. The CDR3 loop spans 15 amino acids. Material: blood. J is TRBJ2-2 and V is TRBV6-5, with D perhaps TRBD2 (6 bases). This clonotype was sampled from a woman in her forties or fifties with Graves' ophthalmopathy. This CDR3 is CASSYEGGYTGELFF. The CDR3 nucleotides read TGTGCCAGCAGTTACGAAGGAGGGTACACCGGGGAGCTGTTTTTT.